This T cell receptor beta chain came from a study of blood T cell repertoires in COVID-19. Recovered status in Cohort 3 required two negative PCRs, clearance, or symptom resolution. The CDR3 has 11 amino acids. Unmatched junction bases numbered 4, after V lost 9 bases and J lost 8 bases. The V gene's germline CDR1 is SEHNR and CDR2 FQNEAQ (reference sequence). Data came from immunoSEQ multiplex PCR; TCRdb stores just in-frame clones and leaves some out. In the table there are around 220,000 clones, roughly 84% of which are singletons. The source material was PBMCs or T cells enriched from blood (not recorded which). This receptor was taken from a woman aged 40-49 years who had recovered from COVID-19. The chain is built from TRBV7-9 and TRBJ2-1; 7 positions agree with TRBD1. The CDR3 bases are TGTGCCAGTACAGGGGTCCATGAGCAGTTCTTC. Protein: CASTGVHEQFF.